The rows below give T cell receptor beta chains drawn from one sample of a study of T cell responses to AZD1222 COVID-19 vaccine. Profiled with immunoSEQ multiplex PCR; TCRdb holds only in-frame clones, not every one. This table has approximately 150,000 clones, 85% to 95% appearing once. The sample here was peripheral blood, taken on day 0 of AZD1222 vaccination. The origin of the receptors is an adult in good health. CDR3s include the opening cysteine and the closing phenylalanine or tryptophan. The D gene is left open where the match is weak. Clone sizes are given selectively: once, few, many, or a class where the clone is expanded.

J gene,D gene,V gene,clone size,CDR3 protein,CDR3 DNA
TRBJ2-5,TRBD2,TRBV7-8,-,CASSLEGSGRGETQYF,TGTGCCAGCAGCTTAGAAGGGAGCGGGAGGGGAGAGACCCAGTACTTC
TRBJ1-1,TRBD1,TRBV13,-,CASSFPGGEEAFF,TGTGCCAGCAGCTTTCCAGGGGGCGAGGAAGCTTTCTTT
TRBJ1-2,TRBD1,TRBV28,-,CASRDRLYGYTF,TGTGCCAGCAGGGACAGGTTATATGGCTACACCTTC
TRBJ2-7,-,TRBV12-3/TRBV12-4,-,CASGLQGGHEQYF,TGTGCCAGCGGCCTCCAGGGGGGCCACGAGCAGTACTTC
TRBJ2-7,TRBD1,TRBV27,-,CASSFRRDRGTYEQYF,TGTGCCAGCAGTTTCCGCCGGGACAGGGGAACCTACGAGCAGTACTTC
TRBJ1-2,-,TRBV19,-,CASSDRQVLGYGYTF,TGTGCCAGTAGTGACCGACAGGTTCTGGGCTATGGCTACACCTTC
TRBJ1-4,-,TRBV7-9,once,CASSPDSPMGEKLFF,TGTGCCAGCAGCCCAGACAGCCCTATGGGTGAAAAACTGTTTTTT
TRBJ1-1,-,TRBV28,-,CASKSNVGPKLVTEAFF,TGTGCCAGCAAATCCAATGTTGGGCCCAAACTTGTCACTGAAGCTTTCTTT
TRBJ2-5,-,TRBV11-3,-,CASSLQETQYF,TGTGCCAGCAGCCTCCAAGAGACCCAGTACTTC
TRBJ2-1,TRBD2,TRBV5-1,-,CASSAGGPLYEQFF,TGCGCCAGCAGTGCGGGAGGGCCGCTTTATGAGCAGTTCTTC
TRBJ1-5,-,TRBV4-1,-,CASSQDLAPTGNQPQHF,TGCGCCAGCAGCCAAGATTTAGCACCAACGGGAAATCAGCCCCAGCATTTC
TRBJ2-1,TRBD2,TRBV6-5,-,CASTAGLARSDEQFF,TGTGCCAGCACCGCGGGACTAGCGAGGAGCGATGAGCAGTTCTTC
TRBJ2-3,-,TRBV30,-,CAWSVGGAPTDTQYF,TGTGCCTGGAGTGTAGGGGGGGCCCCCACAGATACGCAGTATTTT
TRBJ1-1,-,TRBV6-5,-,CATRIMNTEAFF,TGTGCCACCCGTATCATGAACACTGAAGCTTTCTTT
TRBJ2-3,TRBD2,TRBV20-1,-,CSASTREGGTDTQYF,TGCAGTGCTAGTACGCGGGAGGGGGGCACAGATACGCAGTATTTT
TRBJ1-1,-,TRBV7-9,-,CASSLMIGDPEAFF,TGTGCCAGCAGCTTAATGATCGGGGACCCTGAAGCTTTCTTT
TRBJ1-3,TRBD1,TRBV5-1,-,CASSSTGDPGNTIYF,TGCGCCAGCAGCTCAACAGGGGACCCTGGAAACACCATATATTTT
TRBJ1-2,-,TRBV12-3/TRBV12-4,once,CASSLIGYGYTF,TGTGCCAGCAGTTTGATAGGCTATGGCTACACCTTC
TRBJ1-4,-,TRBV11-2,-,CASSSLTGRNEKLFF,TGTGCCAGCAGCTCGCTGACAGGTCGGAATGAAAAACTGTTTTTT
TRBJ2-7,TRBD1,TRBV6-1,-,CASSEVDRGDEQYF,TGTGCCAGCAGTGAAGTGGACAGGGGAGACGAGCAGTACTTC
TRBJ1-2,TRBD1,TRBV7-2,-,CASSLGTAPGYTF,TGTGCCAGCAGTCTAGGGACAGCCCCAGGCTACACCTTC
TRBJ2-6,-,TRBV11-2,-,CALKSMSAGGGSGANVLTF,TGTGCCTTAAAATCTATGTCTGCAGGGGGAGGCTCTGGGGCCAACGTCCTGACTTTC
TRBJ2-2,-,TRBV29-1,-,CSVAGTSNTGELFF,TGCAGCGTTGCCGGCACCTCGAACACCGGGGAGCTGTTTTTT
TRBJ1-4,-,TRBV5-4,-,CASSQRAVDEKLFF,TGTGCCAGCAGCCAACGGGCAGTTGATGAAAAACTGTTTTTT
TRBJ2-7,-,TRBV7-9,once,CASSLMRHEQYF,TGTGCCAGCAGCTTGATGAGGCACGAGCAGTACTTC
TRBJ1-2,-,TRBV3-1/TRBV3-2,-,CASSFGPTGKGGYTF,TGTGCCAGCAGTTTTGGCCCCACGGGGAAGGGGGGCTACACCTTC
TRBJ2-7,TRBD1,TRBV11-2,-,CASSYGGTTGATLYEQYF,TGTGCCAGCAGCTATGGGGGTACAACAGGGGCAACTCTCTACGAGCAGTACTTC